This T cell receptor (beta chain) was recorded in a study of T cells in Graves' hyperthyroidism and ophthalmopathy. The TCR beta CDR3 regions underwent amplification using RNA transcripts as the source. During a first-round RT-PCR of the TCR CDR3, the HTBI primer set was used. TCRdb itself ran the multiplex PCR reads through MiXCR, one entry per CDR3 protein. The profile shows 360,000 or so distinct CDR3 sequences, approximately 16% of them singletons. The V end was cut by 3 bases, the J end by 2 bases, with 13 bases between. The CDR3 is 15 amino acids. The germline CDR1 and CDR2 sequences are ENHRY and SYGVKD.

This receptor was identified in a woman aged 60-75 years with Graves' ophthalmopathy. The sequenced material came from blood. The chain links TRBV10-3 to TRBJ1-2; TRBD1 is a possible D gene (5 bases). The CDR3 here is CAISDQGGANYGYTF. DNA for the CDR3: TGTGCCATCAGTGATCAGGGAGGGGCAAACTATGGCTACACCTTC.